This T cell receptor beta chain was sequenced in a study of cytomegalovirus exposure and HLA in healthy donors. 60 Vbeta and 13 Jbeta primers were used in PCR. Sequenced by immunoSEQ multiplex PCR; TCRdb stores in-frame clones only, minus some. The repertoire holds over 150,000 clones, with 77% as singletons. Study results and limitations: TCR beta sequences reportedly predicted most subjects' HLA-A and HLA-B alleles accurately. Among TCR beta chains, those listed as cytomegalovirus-associated numbered over 150.

Points on this clone: Antigen specificity is unknown.

Germline values: CDR1 MDHEN, CDR2 SYDVKM. The V and J ends lost 4 bases and 1 base, in that order; junction bases with no gene match: 8. There are 17 residues in the CDR3. The source is a woman in her twenties or thirties in good health and CMV-seropositive. The rearrangement links TRBV28 to TRBJ2-3; 10 bases agree with TRBD2. Source material: PBMCs. The CDR3 nucleotides read TGTGCCAGCAGTTCATTAACCGGACTAGCGGGCACAGATACGCAGTATTTT. Translated, it gives CASSSLTGLAGTDTQYF.